This T cell receptor beta chain was recorded in a study of CD8 T cells in ankylosing spondylitis (dated by TCRdb to 2016 to 2017). Broadly, across the study: The study set out to find disease-linked TCR variants by profiling T cell receptor beta repertoires in ankylosing spondylitis patients and healthy donors. The full study cohort comprised 20 to 30 ankylosing spondylitis patients and around 100 healthy donors. Peripheral blood was sampled, and synovial fluid was also collected from ankylosing spondylitis patients. Summary of the overall study and its limitations: Blood from ankylosing spondylitis patients appeared to be characterized by a TCR beta motif made up of under ten highly homologous amino acid variants. The disease-linked clones were reported to be significantly enriched in matched synovial fluid samples from ankylosing spondylitis patients. Some of the motif variants had been reported before in the synovial fluid and blood of reactive arthritis patients, a finding that suggests common disease-initiation mechanisms. The disease-linked clones had a CD8+ phenotype and were found at relatively low frequencies in peripheral blood.

V is pared back by 2 bases and J by 4 bases, with 11 bases lying between the germline termini. Counted from cysteine to phenylalanine, this CDR3 has 15 amino acids. CDR3 DNA only is kept here, 45 bases in frame from base 1. This clonotype was seen at least ten times. It lacks a known antigen. Qualities for individual bases were not recorded, and no much larger clone is one base off. Sequencing instrument: Illumina HiSeq 2500. Quantitative 5'-RACE with molecular barcodes was the method used to prepare the TCR beta libraries. For the original study's pipeline: A new computational method, built on a probabilistic model of VDJ rearrangement, was used to identify disease-linked TCR variants. Starting from the raw public reads, TCRdb applied fastp trimming at Q25, assembled clones with MiXCR and retained in-frame beta chains. Here each entry gathers all rows of one CDR3 protein and keeps the most common genes and DNA. TCRdb's processing, not the authors' own work, is the source of the V and J calls. Present in this sample are 450,000 to 550,000 distinct CDR3 sequences, under 5.5% of which were seen just once. The ten largest clones represent approximately 3.5% of the sample.

The sequencing input was blood, either unsorted or a sorted T cell fraction (not recorded which). The V and J genes are TRBV12-3 or TRBV12-4 and TRBJ2-2; the D gene identity is not certain. The TCR originated in a male donor with ankylosing spondylitis. The nucleotide sequence is TGTGCCAGCAGTTTAAGGGCCTTCATCACCGGGGAGCTGTTTTTT. Its product reads: CASSLRAFITGELFF.